This T cell receptor beta chain was identified during a study of long-term antiretroviral therapy in people with HIV. The study's findings and limits: Investigators report no available data on ART adherence, viral resistance or therapy changes.

One or more pre-ART and two or more post-ART PBMC samples were available from each donor. A word on this clone: Its target is unknown.

CDR1 and CDR2 from the germline V gene are SGHNT and YENEEA. Germline trimming cut 1 base from V and 6 bases from J; bases unmatched to any gene: 7. CDR3 length: 16 amino acids. Survey level was the resolution at which the v3.0 immunoSEQ assay ran. Only in-frame clones appear in the TCRdb table, and some are missing; sequencing was by immunoSEQ multiplex PCR. The sample lists some 40,000 clones, around four fifths seen once, with around 5.9% in the top ten. The sequence was obtained from a man younger than 35 with HIV. The gene calls are TRBV11-3 and TRBJ2-3, with 10 bases matching TRBD2. The sample in question was unsorted PBMCs, obtained 1 year after starting antiretroviral therapy. The chain's CDR3 is CASSLGGNSGRDTQYF. The CDR3 DNA reads as TGTGCCAGCAGCTTAGGAGGGAATAGCGGGAGGGATACGCAGTATTTT. The whole variable domain, filled in from reference TRBV11-3 and TRBJ2-3, reads EAGVVQSPRYKIIEKKQPVAFWCNPISGHNTLYWYLQNLGQGPELLIRYENEEAVDDSQLPKDRFSAERLKGVDSTLKIQPAELGDSAVYLCASSLGGNSGRDTQYFGPGTRLTVL.